Here is one TCR beta chain with its context. PCR amplification relied on 60 Vbeta primers (plus 13 Jbeta primers). Libraries were prepared by immunoSEQ multiplex PCR; TCRdb keeps only in-frame clonotypes and omits some of them. The sample lists 95,000 to 100,000 clones; about 74% were seen once. Trimming shortened V by 7 bases and J by 1 base, and 13 bases separated the two germline ends. CDR3 length equals 15 residues. Germline-derived CDR1 and CDR2 are ENHRY and SYGVKD. The data were taken from a study of cytomegalovirus exposure and HLA in healthy donors. The chain recombines TRBV10-3 with TRBJ2-2, with D perhaps TRBD1 (5 bases). The sample was PBMCs. The clonotype originates from a male donor in good health and CMV-seronegative. CDR3 loop: CAINDPTENTGELFF. CDR3 DNA sequence: TGTGCCATCAATGACCCGACAGAGAACACCGGGGAGCTGTTTTTT.